This TCR beta chain derives from a study of radiotherapy plus CTLA-4 blockade in lung cancer. Study summary: Among enrolled patients, 15% to 20% responded and 31% achieved disease control. Regarding the study as a whole: Reports identified early blood T cell clone dynamics, with interferon-beta, as the best response predictor. Some TCR clones had been derived from tumors. These clones expanded in peripheral blood after radiotherapy plus ipilimumab.

The CDR3 runs to 15 residues. CDR1 is MDHEN and CDR2 is SYDVKM in the germline V gene. V trimming: 6 bases; J trimming: 3 bases; junction bases outside the gene matches: 11. The table lists this clone with a few counts. Its target is unknown. Enrolled patients, whose metastatic non-small-cell lung cancer was chemo-refractory, received focal radiation plus CTLA-4 blockade with ipilimumab. Libraries were prepared by immunoSEQ multiplex PCR; TCRdb keeps only in-frame clonotypes and omits some of them. The sample lists 40,000 to 50,000 clones; about three quarters were seen once. The clonotype comes from a human donor with non-small cell lung cancer who had a complete response to radiotherapy plus ipilimumab. Sample: peripheral blood, taken from a patient treated with radiotherapy plus ipilimumab. The rearrangement uses TRBV28 and TRBJ2-7; 7 bases map to TRBD1. The CDR3, as DNA: TGTGCCAGCAGCCGCCCCGGGACAGCCCTCTACGAGCAGTACTTC. Encoded protein: CASSRPGTALYEQYF.